Reported below is one T cell receptor beta chain. The repertoire was sequenced with immunoSEQ multiplex PCR; TCRdb's copy has only in-frame clones and lacks some. This table holds about 98,000 clones, roughly 85% found once. The CDR3 runs to 13 residues. With 0 bases removed from V and 7 bases from J, the gap between germline ends came to 9 bases. The treatment is: preoperative locoregional IRX-2 cytokine immunotherapy. Samples came from a phase Ib trial of preoperative locoregional IRX-2 cytokine immunotherapy. This record comes from a study of preoperative IRX-2 immunotherapy in early breast cancer.

The sample here was tumor tissue, taken after IRX-2 immunotherapy. The V and J genes are TRBV6-7 and TRBJ1-2; D gene unclear. TRBV6-7 is filed as an ORF, its function uncertain. The origin of this receptor is a human donor with breast cancer. This CDR3 reads CASSYSGGTGYTF. CDR3 nucleotides: TGTGCCAGCAGTTACTCGGGCGGAACTGGCTACACCTTC.